This TCR beta chain comes out of a study of T cell responses to AZD1222 COVID-19 vaccine. Across the study: Pooling covered second doses at about 4 or about 12 weeks. Notes on the study in general: It was only six AZD1222 recipients who were seropositive at baseline. Repertoires were sampled only after the peak T cell response.

CDR3 size: 19 residues. V gave up 4 bases and J gave up 0 bases; unmatched junction bases: 13. CDR1 SGHDT and CDR2 YYEEEE come from the germline V gene. The assay was immunoSEQ multiplex PCR, and TCRdb's table has in-frame clones only and misses some. Here the sample spans around 120,000 clones, just under 95% being singletons. Of note for this clone: Its target is unknown.

This receptor was identified in an adult in good health. Sequenced here: peripheral blood, sampled on day 0 of AZD1222 vaccination. This chain connects TRBV5-6 to TRBJ2-2; 9 bases match TRBD2. CDR3 sequence (DNA): TGTGCCAGCAGCCTACCTAGCGGGGCGATACTACCGAACACCGGGGAGCTGTTTTTT. It yields the protein CASSLPSGAILPNTGELFF. Looking up the rest from reference TRBV5-6 and TRBJ2-2 gives the full variable domain: DAGVTQSPTHLIKTRGQQVTLRCSPKSGHDTVSWYQQALGQGPQFIFQYYEEEERQRGNFPDRFSGHQFPNYSSELNVNALLLGDSALYLCASSLPSGAILPNTGELFFGEGSRLTVL.